This TCR beta chain originates from a study of blood T cell repertoires in COVID-19. In the study's own analysis: Using reference gene primer amplification, nucleated cell counts were estimated. The data were produced by immunoSEQ multiplex PCR, yet TCRdb's version contains in-frame clones alone and is incomplete. V, J and clone size are those of that table, while D and trimming were read from the DNA. The data hold 250,000 to 400,000 clones, with approximately 87% observed a single time. Patients in Seattle were enrolled during active infection, then followed longitudinally. Trimming took off 1 base at V and 0 bases at J, with 7 bases between the two ends. Germline loops: CDR1 MDHEN, CDR2 SYDVKM. CDR3 size: 15 residues.

The rearrangement uses TRBV28 and TRBJ1-5; D unresolved. The receptor comes from a woman aged 30 to 39 with COVID-19, enrolled during active disease. Sequencing was done on a sample of peripheral blood. In DNA, the CDR3 is TGTGCCAGCAGTTTATTCGGGGATAGCAATCAGCCCCAGCATTTT. Encoded protein: CASSLFGDSNQPQHF.